This T cell receptor beta chain was documented in a study of T cells in Graves' hyperthyroidism and ophthalmopathy. Germline V gene data show CDR1 as MNHEY and CDR2 as SMNVEV (reference sequence). The CDR3 is 12 amino acids. The ends were cut back, 3 bases at V and 13 bases at J, with 10 bases in the middle. RNA transcripts yielded amplified TCR beta CDR3 regions. Using the HTBI primer set, a first-round RT-PCR was run on the TCR CDR3. TCRdb passed the multiplex PCR reads through MiXCR, listing each CDR3 protein once. The data hold some 350,000 distinct CDR3 sequences, with roughly 13% observed a single time.

The TCR sequence derives from a woman aged 40 to 50 with Graves' ophthalmopathy. The sequenced sample was blood. The rearrangement links TRBV27 to TRBJ1-6, with TRBD1 as a possible D gene (6 bases). The DNA for the CDR3 is TGTGCCAGCAGTTTGGGACACCCCCCCCTCCACTTT. Amino acids: CASSLGHPPLHF.